This TCR beta chain was sequenced in a study of CD8+ T cells in alopecia areata. Study-level points and caveats: Normal scalp showed lower clonality than lesional scalp, especially alopecia totalis/universalis. With patients, TCR sharing proved less clear than in mice, a difference possibly related to HLA. Scalp specimens additionally yield sequences from normal skin's resident alphabeta T cells.

Following RNA extraction, reverse transcription yielded cDNA that acted as the sequencing template. Produced via immunoSEQ multiplex PCR; TCRdb's table is partial and in-frame only. The repertoire includes 100,000 to 150,000 clones, roughly two fifths of them detected once, and approximately 3.1% sits in the top ten. A word on this clone: Its antigen is undetermined. Its ends do not fully match the called genes, so a read error is possible.

PBMCs served as the source from which CD4+ and CD8+ T cells were sorted. Germline V gene sequence: CDR1 SSHAT, CDR2 FNYEAQ (reference sequence). The CDR3 is 18 residues long. The TCR comes from a human donor with alopecia areata. Sequenced input: CD4+ T cells sorted from blood. This chain connects TRBV7-7 to TRBJ2-5, with 10 bases that match TRBD2. CDR3 in amino acids: CASSLPRVVAGGQETQYF. The CDR3 DNA follows: TGTGCTAGCAGCCTACCCCGTGTGGTAGCGGGGGGACAAGAGACCCAGTACTTC.